Following are 10 T cell receptor beta chains from one sample sequenced in a study of cytotoxic CD8 clonotypes in ibrutinib-treated CLL. The data were produced by immunoSEQ multiplex PCR, yet TCRdb's version contains in-frame clones alone and is incomplete. The repertoire holds approximately 150,000 clones, roughly 80% seen once, with 4.6% in the top ten. The input for sequencing was PBMCs, taken after 24 months of ibrutinib treatment. The receptor set was obtained from a human donor with chronic lymphocytic leukemia.

The gene calls are TRBV2 and TRBJ1-5; D remains ambiguous. CDR1 and CDR2 from the germline V gene are SNHLY and FYNNEI. V lost 5 bases and J lost 5, with 16 bases in between. The CDR3 extends over 15 amino acids. The chain's CDR3 is CASSSLGNTDQPQHF. For the CDR3, the DNA is TGTGCCAGCAGTTCCCTGGGGAACACCGATCAGCCCCAGCATTTT.

V is TRBV19 and J is TRBJ1-2; TRBD1 agrees at 7 bases. CDR1 is LNHDA and CDR2 is SQIVND in the germline V gene (reference sequence). J was trimmed by 3 bases and V by 10 bases; bases with no gene match: 14. The CDR3 contains 15 residues. The CDR3 sequence: CATLPIQGGDYGYTF. CDR3 nucleotides: TGTGCCACCCTACCAATCCAGGGGGGAGACTATGGCTACACCTTC.

CDR3 region: CASSSLTGGEGPQHF. The CDR3 nucleotides read TGTGCCAGCAGTTCCCTCACAGGGGGAGAGGGGCCCCAGCATTTT. V is TRBV28 and J is TRBJ1-5; 8 nucleotides match TRBD1. This CDR3 comprises 15 residues. The germline V gene encodes CDR1 MDHEN and CDR2 SYDVKM. The junction had 11 bases not matched to a gene; V was cut back by 4 bases and J by 9 bases.

The chain is built from TRBV19 and TRBJ1-2; 10 bases fit TRBD1. With V trimmed by 7 bases and J by 3 bases, 5 bases remained unmatched. The CDR3 totals 14 residues. Germline V gene lookup returns CDR1 LNHDA and CDR2 SQIVND (reference sequence). The CDR3 protein is CASTGTGEDYGYTF. The CDR3 region has the DNA TGTGCCAGTACCGGGACAGGGGAGGACTATGGCTACACCTTC. Supplemented by reference TRBV19 and TRBJ1-2, the full variable domain reads DGGITQSPKYLFRKEGQNVTLSCEQNLNHDAMYWYRQDPGQGLRLIYYSQIVNDFQKGDIAEGYSVSREKKESFPLTVTSAQKNPTAFYLCASTGTGEDYGYTFGSGTRLTVV.

The chain joins TRBV28 to TRBJ2-3; 10 bases align to TRBD2. CDR1 MDHEN and CDR2 SYDVKM come from the germline V gene. The V segment lost 8 bases and the J segment 4 bases; nucleotides outside the gene matches: 0. This CDR3 comprises 12 residues. The CDR3 DNA reads TGTGCCAGCCTAGCGGGGGCAGATACGCAGTATTTT. Residues: CASLAGADTQYF.

The genes are TRBV21-1 and TRBJ2-7; TRBD1, the table's D call, lacks a check against the DNA. TRBV21-1 is a known pseudogene. This CDR3 spans 11 amino acids. The CDR3 sequence: CASSKGTTLYF. CDR3 in DNA: TGTGCCAGCAGCAAGGGGACAACTCTGTACTTC.

This clone has only one observation. The chain employs TRBV6-6 and TRBJ2-7; 7 bases agree with TRBD2. Germline CDR1 MNHNY, CDR2 SVGAGI (reference sequence). The CDR3 is 16 residues long. Unmatched junction bases numbered 7, after V lost 2 bases and J lost 0 bases. DNA for the CDR3: TGTGCCAGCAGTTACCCTCTTGGCGGGGGCTCCTACGAGCAGTACTTC. Translated, it gives CASSYPLGGGSYEQYF.

This clone was counted between two and nine times. This chain joins TRBV5-1 and TRBJ1-6, with D perhaps matching TRBD1 (5 bases). The CDR3 has 14 residues. CDR1 and CDR2 (germline): SGHRS, YFSETQ. V was trimmed by 6 bases and J by 5 bases, leaving 12 bases between them. The CDR3, as DNA: TGCGCCAGCACCCGAGGAGGGGATAATTCACCCCTCCACTTT. Protein product: CASTRGGDNSPLHF.

The rearrangement links TRBV7-2 to TRBJ2-6; D is undetermined. The CDR3 runs to 14 residues. Trimming stripped 3 bases from V and 2 bases from J, with 5 bases between. CDR1 SGHTA and CDR2 FQGNSA come from the germline V gene. The DNA for the CDR3 is TGTGCCAGCAGCTTGGGCCCTGGGGCCAACGTCCTGACTTTC. Translation gives CASSLGPGANVLTF.

This rearrangement joins TRBV5-4 to TRBJ2-5, with a possible D match to TRBD1 (5 bases). Germline assignment: CDR1 SGHNT and CDR2 YYREEE (reference sequence). The CDR3 is made up of 15 amino acids. V lost 2 bases to trimming and J lost 5 bases, with 16 bases between them. The DNA for the CDR3 is TGTGCCAGCAGCTTTGGCTCAGGGATTTCGGAGACCCAGTACTTC. Its translation: CASSFGSGISETQYF.